One TCR beta chain is described in this entry. The entry originates in a study of blood T cell repertoires in COVID-19. For the study at large: Acute-phase and convalescent COVID-19 samples originated in the United States, Italy and Spain. PBMCs, B-cell-depleted T cells, or T cells were the source of the cDNA or gDNA that made up the material.

V lost 2 bases and J lost 2; bases outside the gene matches: 6. The CDR3 runs 15 residues. Germline-derived CDR1 and CDR2 are SGHTS and YDEGEE. Original processing notes: Reference gene primers were amplified, and this amplification served to estimate nucleated cell counts. Only in-frame clones appear in the TCRdb table, and some are missing; sequencing was by immunoSEQ multiplex PCR. V, J and clone size were drawn from that table, and D and trimming were deduced from the DNA. The sample lists roughly 160,000 clones; more than 85% were seen once. This sequence was found in a man aged 45-60 years with acute or convalescent COVID-19. Specimen: peripheral blood. The chain links TRBV5-8 to TRBJ1-1; 7 bases are shared with TRBD1. CDR3 in DNA: TGTGCCAGCAGCTTTTACAGGGGCCTCAACACTGAAGCTTTCTTT. As protein: CASSFYRGLNTEAFF.